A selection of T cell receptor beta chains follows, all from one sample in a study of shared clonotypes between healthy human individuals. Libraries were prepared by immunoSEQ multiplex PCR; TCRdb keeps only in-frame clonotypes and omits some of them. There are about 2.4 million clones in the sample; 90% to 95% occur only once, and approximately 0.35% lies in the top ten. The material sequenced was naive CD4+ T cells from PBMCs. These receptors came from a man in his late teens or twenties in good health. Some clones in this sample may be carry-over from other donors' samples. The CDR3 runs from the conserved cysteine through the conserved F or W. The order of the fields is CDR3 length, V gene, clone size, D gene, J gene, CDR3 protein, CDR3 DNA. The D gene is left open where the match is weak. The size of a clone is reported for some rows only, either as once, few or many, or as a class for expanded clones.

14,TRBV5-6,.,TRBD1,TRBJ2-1,CASSDRAKYNEQFF,TGTGCCAGCAGCGACAGGGCGAAATACAATGAGCAGTTCTTC
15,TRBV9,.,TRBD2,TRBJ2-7,CASSVASGRLYEQYF,TGTGCCAGCAGCGTAGCTAGCGGGAGACTTTACGAGCAGTACTTC
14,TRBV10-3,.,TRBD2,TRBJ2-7,CAISERLAAGEQYF,TGTGCCATCAGTGAGCGCCTAGCGGCGGGCGAGCAGTACTTC
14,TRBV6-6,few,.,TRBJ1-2,CASSNSQVDYGYTF,TGTGCCAGCAGTAATAGTCAGGTTGACTATGGCTACACCTTC
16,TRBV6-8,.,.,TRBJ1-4,CASSPGTLSTNEKLFF,TGTGCCAGCAGCCCCGGGACTTTATCAACTAATGAAAAACTGTTTTTT
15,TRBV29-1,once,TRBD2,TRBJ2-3,CSVQGWREVVDTQYF,TGCAGCGTCCAAGGCTGGCGGGAGGTTGTAGATACGCAGTATTTT
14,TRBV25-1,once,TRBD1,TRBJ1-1,CASSEMRDSPEAFF,TGTGCCAGCAGTGAAATGAGGGACAGTCCTGAAGCTTTCTTT
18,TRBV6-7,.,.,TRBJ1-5,CASSRFLPGGFSNQPQHF,TGTGCCAGCAGTCGTTTTTTGCCGGGGGGGTTTAGCAATCAGCCCCAGCATTTT
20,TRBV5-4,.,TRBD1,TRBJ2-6,CASSSWTGNNAFSGANVLTF,TGTGCCAGCAGCTCCTGGACAGGGAATAACGCCTTCTCTGGGGCCAACGTCCTGACTTTC
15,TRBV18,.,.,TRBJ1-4,CASSLDGATNEKLFF,TGTGCCAGCTCGCTGGACGGGGCAACTAATGAAAAACTGTTTTTT
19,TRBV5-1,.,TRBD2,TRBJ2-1,CASSLVGTSGHPTGTEQFF,TGCGCCAGCAGCTTGGTGGGTACTAGCGGGCACCCTACGGGAACTGAGCAGTTCTTC
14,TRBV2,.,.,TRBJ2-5,CASRAGPRGETQYF,TGTGCCAGCAGAGCCGGGCCCCGGGGGGAGACCCAGTACTTC
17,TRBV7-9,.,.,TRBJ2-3,CASSLERLVGYTDTQYF,TGTGCCAGCAGCTTAGAGAGGCTGGTTGGGTACACAGATACGCAGTATTTT
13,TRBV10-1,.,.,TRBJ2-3,CASSDVGTDTQYF,TGCGCCAGCAGTGATGTTGGGACAGATACGCAGTATTTT
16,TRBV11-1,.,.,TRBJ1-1,CASSWGQTGTNTEAFF,TGTGCCAGCAGCTGGGGTCAGACAGGAACGAACACTGAAGCTTTCTTT
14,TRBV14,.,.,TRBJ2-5,CASSRPGGRETQYF,TGTGCCAGCAGCCGTCCGGGCGGGCGAGAGACCCAGTACTTC
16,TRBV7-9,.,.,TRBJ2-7,CASSKGATGVTYEQYF,TGTGCCAGCAGCAAAGGCGCGACGGGAGTTACCTACGAGCAGTACTTC
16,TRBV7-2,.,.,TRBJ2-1,CASSLAGTRSYNEQFF,TGTGCCAGCAGCCTAGCAGGGACCCGCTCCTACAATGAGCAGTTCTTC
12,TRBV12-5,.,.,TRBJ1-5,CASGLGNQPQHF,TGTGCTAGTGGTTTGGGGAATCAGCCCCAGCATTTT
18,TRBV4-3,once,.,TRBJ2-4,CASSHVNRDTIAKNIQYF,TGCGCCAGCAGCCATGTAAACCGGGACACGATAGCCAAAAACATTCAGTACTTC
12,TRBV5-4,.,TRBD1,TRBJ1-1,CASSPDRGQAFF,TGTGCCAGCAGCCCGGACAGGGGGCAGGCTTTCTTT
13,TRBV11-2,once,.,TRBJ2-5,CASSVAQRQTQYF,TGTGCCAGCAGCGTAGCACAAAGGCAGACCCAGTACTTC
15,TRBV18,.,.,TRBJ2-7,CASHSDSRPLPEQYF,TGTGCCAGCCACAGCGACTCCAGACCTCTCCCCGAGCAGTACTTC
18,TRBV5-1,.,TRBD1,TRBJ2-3,CASSSRQGWGTSTDTQYF,TGCGCCAGCAGCTCGCGACAGGGTTGGGGTACTAGCACAGATACGCAGTATTTT
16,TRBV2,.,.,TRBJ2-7,CASSEGSGRLSYEQYF,TGTGCCAGCAGTGAAGGGAGCGGGCGGTTATCCTACGAGCAGTACTTC
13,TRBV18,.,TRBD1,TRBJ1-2,CASSLGTGEGYTF,TGTGCCAGCTCACTTGGGACAGGGGAAGGCTACACCTTC
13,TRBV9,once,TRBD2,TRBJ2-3,CASSSGGIDTQYF,TGTGCCAGCAGCTCGGGGGGAATAGATACGCAGTATTTT
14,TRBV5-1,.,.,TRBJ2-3,CASSFGQSTDTQYF,TGCGCCAGCAGCTTCGGACAGAGCACAGATACGCAGTATTTT
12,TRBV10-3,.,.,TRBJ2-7,CATRADPYEQYF,TGTGCCACCAGGGCAGATCCCTACGAGCAGTACTTC
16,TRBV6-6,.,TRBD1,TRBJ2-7,CASSYNRDRLSYEQYF,TGTGCCAGCAGTTATAATCGGGACAGACTCTCCTACGAGCAGTACTTC
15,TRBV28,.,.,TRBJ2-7,CASSLGTVGSYEQYF,TGTGCCAGCAGTTTGGGTACAGTCGGTTCCTACGAGCAGTACTTC
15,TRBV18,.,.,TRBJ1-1,CASSPAGGRDTEAFF,TGTGCCAGCTCACCTGCCGGGGGGCGGGACACTGAAGCTTTCTTT
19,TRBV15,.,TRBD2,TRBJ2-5,CATSSGQNTGTSRGETQYF,TGTGCCACCAGCAGCGGTCAGAACACCGGGACTAGCAGGGGGGAGACCCAGTACTTC
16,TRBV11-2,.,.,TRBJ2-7,CASSRVGAAGGDEQYF,TGTGCCAGCAGCCGCGTGGGGGCGGCCGGTGGGGACGAGCAGTACTTC
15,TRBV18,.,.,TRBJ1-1,CASSPATRVRTEAFF,TGTGCCAGCTCACCAGCGACACGGGTGCGGACTGAAGCTTTCTTT
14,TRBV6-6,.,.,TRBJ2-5,CASSSHPEKETQYF,TGTGCCAGCAGTTCCCACCCCGAGAAAGAGACCCAGTACTTC
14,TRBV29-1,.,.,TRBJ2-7,CSVALGPRGYEQYF,TGCAGCGTTGCCCTGGGGCCGAGGGGCTACGAGCAGTACTTC
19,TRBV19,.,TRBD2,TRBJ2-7,CASSIDWTSGRRSSYEQYF,TGTGCCAGTAGTATAGATTGGACTAGCGGGAGGAGGAGCTCCTACGAGCAGTACTTC
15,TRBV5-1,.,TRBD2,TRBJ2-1,CASSLMVAGGGEQFF,TGCGCCAGCAGCTTGATGGTAGCGGGAGGCGGTGAGCAGTTCTTC
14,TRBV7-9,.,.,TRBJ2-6,CASRTPSGANVLTF,TGTGCCAGCAGGACACCCTCTGGGGCCAACGTCCTGACTTTC
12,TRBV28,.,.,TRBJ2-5,CASSLPGTVINF,TGTGCCAGCAGTTTACCCGGGACTGTGATTAACTTC
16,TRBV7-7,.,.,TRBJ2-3,CASSRGGSGGTDTQYF,TGTGCCAGCAGCCGAGGGGGTTCGGGGGGCACAGATACGCAGTATTTT